This is a list of T cell receptor beta chains from one sample in a study of CD8+CD57+ T cells in acquired aplastic anemia. TCRdb itself ran the reads through MiXCR, one entry per CDR3 protein. Of 400,000 to 500,000 distinct CDR3 sequences in the sample, roughly 64% were seen once. The sequenced sample was sorted CD4+, CD8+, or CD8+CD57+ T cells (not recorded which) from PBMCs. These TCRs come from a human donor in good health, serving as a control. Each CDR3 is given with its conserved first and last residue. Each record gives: CDR3 length, J gene, D gene, V gene, clone size, CDR3 protein, CDR3 DNA. A D gene is named only where the DNA matches it firmly. Clone size is given for some rows only: seen once, a few or many times, or a class if the clone is expanded.

13 TRBJ1-2 TRBD1 TRBV7-2 - CASTGRDSGGYTF TGTGCCAGTACCGGAAGGGACAGTGGCGGCTACACCTTC
15 TRBJ2-1 TRBD1 TRBV7-9 once CASRATGTGYNEQFF TGTGCCAGTCGCGCGACCGGGACAGGGTACAATGAGCAGTTCTTC
15 TRBJ2-3 - TRBV7-6 few CASSLGLASTDTQYF TGTGCCAGCAGCTTAGGGTTAGCCTCCACAGATACGCAGTATTTT
15 TRBJ2-3 - TRBV7-2 - CASSLVPHEQYFGYF -
14 TRBJ1-5 - TRBV7-2 - CASSLPGAGGLFFF TGTGCCAGCAGCTTACCGGGGGCGGGGGGACTCTTCTTTTTT
12 TRBJ2-1 - TRBV24-1 - CATSDLDGEQFF TGTGCCACCAGTGATCTGGACGGTGAGCAGTTCTTC
14 TRBJ2-7 - TRBV20-1 - CSARGSGFSYEQYF TGCAGTGCTCGAGGTTCGGGTTTTAGTTACGAGCAGTACTTC
16 TRBJ2-1 TRBD2 TRBV19 - CASSIRTSGSITEQFF TGTGCCAGTAGTATACGGACTAGCGGGAGTATAACTGAGCAGTTCTTC
15 TRBJ2-7 - TRBV6-1 - CACRGRGFGSYEQYF TGTGCCTGCCGAGGGAGGGGGTTTGGCTCCTACGAGCAGTACTTC
11 TRBJ1-2 - TRBV5-1 - CASTESWVDTF TGTGCCAGCACCGAAAGTTGGGTCGACACCTTC
15 TRBJ1-1 - TRBV7-9 - CASSCVKQQGGEEFF TGTGCCAGCAGCTGTGTTAAACAGCAGGGCGGTGAAGAGTTCTTT
17 TRBJ2-7 - TRBV15 few CASSRDRSSRGPFEQYF TGTGCCTCCAGCAGGGATCGCTCAAGTAGGGGACCCTTCGAGCAGTACTTC
16 TRBJ2-7 TRBD2 TRBV7-6 many CASSLATGGQRGEQYF TGTGCCAGCAGCTTAGCTACGGGGGGGCAACGTGGCGAGCAGTACTTC
14 TRBJ1-1 TRBD1 TRBV11-3 - CASSAGAGGTEAFF TGTGCCAGCAGCGCAGGGGCAGGGGGCACTGAAGCTTTCTTT
14 TRBJ1-5 - TRBV12-3/TRBV12-4 - CASNGSSSNQPQHF TGTGCCAGCAACGGGAGCTCTTCCAATCAGCCCCAGCATTTT
15 TRBJ1-5 - TRBV7-8 - CASSSTGDAGLLQHF TGTGCCAGCAGCTCGACGGGGGATGCTGGCCTGCTCCAGCATTTT
12 TRBJ2-1 - TRBV7-2 many CASSFIRGGGFF TGTGCCAGCAGCTTTATCAGGGGCGGGGGGTTCTTC
13 TRBJ1-4 - TRBV2 many CASLAATNEKLFF TGTGCCAGCCTAGCAGCAACTAATGAAAAACTGTTTTTT
13 TRBJ2-1 - TRBV7-9 - CASSPRDYNEQFF TGTGCCAGCAGCCCACGGGACTACAATGAGCAGTTCTTC
11 TRBJ1-2 - TRBV29-1 - CSAARPEGYTF TGCAGCGCCGCCAGGCCCGAGGGCTACACCTTC
15 TRBJ1-4 TRBD1 TRBV5-1 - CASSQEGQLGQKLFF TGCGCCAGCAGCCAAGAGGGACAGCTCGGACAAAAACTGTTTTTT
15 TRBJ2-7 - TRBV20-1 - CSADVQGRLSYEQYF TGCAGCGCTGACGTCCAAGGACGGCTAAGCTACGAGCAGTACTTC
11 TRBJ1-2 - TRBV24-1 - CATSDAQGYTF TGTGCCACCAGTGACGCACAGGGCTACACCTTC
16 TRBJ2-1 TRBD2 TRBV9 - CASRDWEGISYNEQFF TGTGCCAGCAGAGACTGGGAGGGGATCTCCTACAATGAGCAGTTCTTC